The T cell receptor beta chain under discussion was sequenced for a study of blood T cell repertoires in COVID-19. Study-level information: Italy, Spain and the United States were the sources of the convalescent and acute COVID-19 samples. T cells, B-cell-depleted T cells, or PBMCs provided the cDNA or gDNA that served as material.

Under the authors' procedure: Amplification of reference gene primers provided the estimated nucleated cell counts. TCRdb's copy holds only in-frame clones and misses some; the assay was immunoSEQ multiplex PCR. V, J and clone size are taken as reported in that table, and D and trimming were inferred from the DNA itself. The profile shows about 110,000 clones, about four fifths of them singletons. This CDR3 has 14 residues. After removal of 5 bases from V and 6 bases from J, the junction contained 10 bases not matched to a gene. CDR1 is SGDLS and CDR2 is YYNGEE in the germline V gene. The sequenced sample consisted of peripheral blood. This clonotype was sampled from a woman between 40 and 50 years old with acute or convalescent COVID-19. The chain carries TRBV9 and TRBJ1-2; 7 bases agree with TRBD1. The CDR3 is CASSGSTGWDGYTF. CDR3 sequence (DNA): TGTGCCAGCAGTGGCTCGACAGGGTGGGATGGCTACACCTTC.